These 16 T cell receptor beta chains share one sample of origin, sequenced in a study of blood T cell repertoires in COVID-19. TCRdb keeps only in-frame clones here, not all; method: immunoSEQ multiplex PCR. This sample has roughly 83,000 clones, with more than 85% found just once. Sequenced input: peripheral blood. The source is a man of 80 years or more with active or convalescent COVID-19.

The V gene is TRBV19, the J gene TRBJ2-5; 9 positions agree with TRBD1. J lost 4 bases, V lost 4 bases, and 7 bases had no gene match. The germline V gene encodes CDR1 LNHDA and CDR2 SQIVND (reference sequence). The CDR3 runs to 15 residues. The CDR3: CASSSKPTGGETQYF. The CDR3 DNA reads TGTGCCAGTAGTAGTAAACCGACAGGGGGAGAGACCCAGTACTTC. The variable domain in full, completed from reference TRBV19 and TRBJ2-5, reads DGGITQSPKYLFRKEGQNVTLSCEQNLNHDAMYWYRQDPGQGLRLIYYSQIVNDFQKGDIAEGYSVSREKKESFPLTVTSAQKNPTAFYLCASSSKPTGGETQYFGPGTRLLVL.

As concerns this clone: Being one base from a much bigger clone, this may be a read error. The genes are TRBV27 and TRBJ1-4; tentative D call: TRBD1 (5 bases). This CDR3 is built from 13 residues. The germline V gene encodes CDR1 MNHEY and CDR2 SMNVEV (reference sequence). The V gene lost 3 bases and the J gene lost 6 bases, with 8 bases spanning the gap. CDR3 loop: CASSFSGYEKLFF. The CDR3 DNA reads TGTGCCAGCAGTTTTTCAGGGTATGAAAAACTGTTTTTT.

The genes are TRBV5-4 and TRBJ2-1; D possibly corresponds to TRBD1 (6 bases). Germline V gene lookup returns CDR1 SGHNT and CDR2 YYREEE (reference sequence). This CDR3 is built from 11 residues. The V and J ends lost 9 bases and 9 bases respectively, with 13 bases between them. The CDR3 sequence: CAIMRGGEQFF. The DNA for the CDR3 is TGTGCCATTATGCGAGGGGGTGAGCAGTTCTTC.

CDR3 residues: CAWNLGQGITNEKLFF. The DNA of the CDR3 is TGTGCCTGGAACCTTGGACAGGGGATAACTAATGAAAAACTGTTTTTT. V is TRBV30 and J is TRBJ1-4, with 9 bases aligning to TRBD1. The CDR3 is made up of 16 amino acids. The J segment lost 1 base and the V segment lost 4 bases, leaving 7 bases of the junction unmatched. The germline CDR1 and CDR2 sequences are GTSNPN and SVGIG (reference sequence).

The V and J genes are TRBV5-1 and TRBJ1-2; TRBD1 might be the D (6 bases). Per germline, CDR1 SGHRS and CDR2 YFSETQ. CDR3 size: 14 residues. V lost 1 base and J 10 bases, leaving 17 bases between the germline ends. The CDR3 DNA sequence: TGCGCCAGCAGCTTGCAGGGGACCAATCTTAACTACACCTTC. The encoded protein is CASSLQGTNLNYTF.

This sequence joins TRBV15 and TRBJ2-5, with a tentative D call TRBD1 (8 bases). Germline lookup yields CDR1 LNHNV and CDR2 YYDKDF (reference sequence). V was shortened by 4 bases and J by 2 bases, with 17 bases between the two germline ends. The CDR3 is 16 amino acids. The CDR3 is CATSTGRGTGQETQYF. For the CDR3, the DNA is TGTGCCACCAGCACGGGGAGGGGGACAGGACAAGAGACCCAGTACTTC. Based on the CDR3 plus reference TRBV15 and TRBJ2-5, the full variable domain is DAMVIQNPRYQVTQFGKPVTLSCSQTLNHNVMYWYQQKSSQAPKLLFHYYDKDFNNEADTPDNFQSRRPNTSFCFLDIRSPGLGDTAMYLCATSTGRGTGQETQYFGPGTRLLVL.

The chain has TRBV19 and TRBJ2-5; 11 bases are a match to TRBD2. The germline gives CDR1 LNHDA, CDR2 SQIVND (reference sequence). J gave up 1 base and V 5 bases, and 3 bases lay outside the gene matches. The CDR3 runs 15 residues. CDR3 sequence: CASSLLAGAQETQYF. The CDR3 bases are TGTGCCAGTAGTCTACTAGCGGGGGCCCAAGAGACCCAGTACTTC.

V and J are TRBV29-1 and TRBJ2-1, with a tentative D call TRBD2 (5 bases). Germline CDR1 reads SQVTM; CDR2 reads ANQGSEA. The CDR3 extends over 12 amino acids. Between the trimmed V and J ends, which lost 3 bases and 4 bases, there was a span of 7 bases. The CDR3 nucleotides read TGCAGCGTTGATCGGGATTACAATGAGCAGTTCTTC. Its protein product is CSVDRDYNEQFF.

The J gene is TRBJ2-5, the V gene TRBV3-1 (or the pseudogene TRBV3-2); D is unresolved. The CDR3 length is 13 residues. From germline, CDR1 is LGHDT and CDR2 YNNKEL (reference sequence). Trimming cost V 5 bases and J 0 bases, with 7 bases left between them. CDR3 loop: CASSIGYQETQYF. CDR3 sequence (DNA): TGTGCCAGCAGCATTGGCTACCAAGAGACCCAGTACTTC.

This chain joins TRBV18 and TRBJ2-7; the match to TRBD2 covers 9 bases. The CDR3 has 13 amino acids. Germline trimming cut 6 bases from V and 6 bases from J; bases unmatched to any gene: 6. CDR1 is KGHSH, CDR2 LQKENI, per germline. The CDR3 sequence is CASSQGGGGEQYV. The CDR3 DNA reads as TGTGCCAGCTCGCAGGGCGGGGGGGGCGAGCAGTACGTC.

This chain uses TRBV19 with TRBJ1-2; D may be TRBD1 (5 bases). Trimming stripped 9 bases from V and 4 bases from J, with 18 bases between. The CDR3 has 14 residues. Germline-derived CDR1 and CDR2 are LNHDA and SQIVND (reference sequence). The CDR3: CASRDSPEGYGYTF. The CDR3 DNA follows: TGTGCCAGCAGAGACAGCCCGGAGGGCTATGGCTACACCTTC. The full variable domain, completed using reference TRBV19 and TRBJ1-2, is DGGITQSPKYLFRKEGQNVTLSCEQNLNHDAMYWYRQDPGQGLRLIYYSQIVNDFQKGDIAEGYSVSREKKESFPLTVTSAQKNPTAFYLCASRDSPEGYGYTFGSGTRLTVV.

The gene calls are TRBV10-2 and TRBJ1-1; D possibly corresponds to TRBD1 (5 bases). Looked up from germline, CDR1 is WSHSY and CDR2 is SAAADI. The CDR3 totals 15 residues. V lost 3 bases and J lost 1, with 12 bases in between. CDR3 coding DNA: TGCGCCAGCAGTGATCAGGGATCAACGAACACTGAAGCTTTCTTT. Protein product: CASSDQGSTNTEAFF.

The gene calls are TRBV7-9 and TRBJ1-2, with D unresolved. This CDR3 has 13 residues. The V end was cut by 1 base, the J end by 3 bases, with 6 bases between. Looked up from germline, CDR1 is SEHNR and CDR2 is FQNEAQ (reference sequence). CDR3 DNA sequence: TGTGCCAGCAGCTTAGTAGCTTACTATGGCTACACCTTC. It specifies CASSLVAYYGYTF.

This chain joins TRBV19 and TRBJ1-5, with a weak D call TRBD1 (5 bases). Trimming shortened V by 8 bases and J by 9 bases, and 17 bases separated the two germline ends. The germline V gene has CDR1 LNHDA and CDR2 SQIVND (reference sequence). The CDR3 loop spans 13 amino acids. CDR3: CASGTEAGGPQHF. In nucleotides, the CDR3 is TGTGCCAGTGGGACGGAGGCGGGGGGGCCCCAGCATTTT.

J is TRBJ2-7 and V is TRBV5-6, with D possibly being TRBD1 (5 bases). The CDR3 sequence is 14 residues long. The V gene's germline CDR1 is SGHDT and CDR2 YYEEEE. V lost 4 bases, J lost 5 bases, and 16 bases lay in between. CDR3 nucleotides: TGTGCCAGCAGCCGGCAGTCTTGGGGCGACGAGCAGTACGTC. Its protein is CASSRQSWGDEQYV.

The chain recombines TRBV5-1 with TRBJ2-1, with 16 positions matching TRBD2. The germline V gene encodes CDR1 SGHRS and CDR2 YFSETQ. This CDR3 region has 18 residues. The junction had 6 bases not matched to a gene; V was cut back by 0 bases and J by 6 bases. The chain's CDR3 is CASSLGGLAGGLGNEQFF. The DNA of the CDR3 is TGCGCCAGCAGCTTGGGGGGACTAGCGGGAGGGCTCGGCAATGAGCAGTTCTTC.